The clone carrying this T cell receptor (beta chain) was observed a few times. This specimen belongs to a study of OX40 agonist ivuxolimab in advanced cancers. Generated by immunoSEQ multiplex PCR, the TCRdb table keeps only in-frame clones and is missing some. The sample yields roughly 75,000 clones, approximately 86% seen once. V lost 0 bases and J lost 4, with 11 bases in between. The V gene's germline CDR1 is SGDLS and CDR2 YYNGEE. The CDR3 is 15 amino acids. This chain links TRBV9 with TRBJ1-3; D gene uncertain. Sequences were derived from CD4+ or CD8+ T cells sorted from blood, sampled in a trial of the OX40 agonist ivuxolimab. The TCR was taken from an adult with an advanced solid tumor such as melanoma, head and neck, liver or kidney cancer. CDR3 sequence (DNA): TGTGCCAGCAGCGTAGCCCCCGGGCGCGGAAACACCATATATTTT. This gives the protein CASSVAPGRGNTIYF.